This T cell receptor beta chain derives from a study of identical twins. Comments on this clonotype: Its antigen is not identified.

The V end was cut by 0 bases, the J end by 2 bases, with 8 bases between. From germline, CDR1 is LGHNA and CDR2 YNFKEQ. The CDR3 has 15 amino acids. The study's findings and limits: Twins' surplus sharing was weaker for beta out-of-frame sequences. A partial confounding effect on zero-insertion analyses could come from invariant MAIT and iNKT cells.

Donors were all healthy Caucasians. A universal primer site came from template switching; cDNA carried unique molecular identifiers. TCRdb processed the 5' RACE reads anew with MiXCR; each CDR3 protein has one entry. Among roughly 1.6 million distinct CDR3 sequences listed, around 33% were seen once. The material sequenced was cord blood. This TCR was recovered from a newborn girl in good health. The chain combines TRBV4-2 with TRBJ2-1; D unclear. The CDR3 region is CASSQEGKPYNEQFF. The CDR3 DNA is TGTGCCAGCAGCCAAGAGGGTAAGCCCTACAATGAGCAGTTCTTC.